This TCR beta chain stems from a study of cytomegalovirus exposure and HLA in healthy donors. Overall study results and limits: Most observed TCR sequences were rare, whereas some public TCRs were detected in many donors. TCR beta chain V- and J-gene trimming was linked, in a later analysis, to a missense variant in DCLRE1C. The only immune exposure information that was available was CMV serostatus.

Germline CDR1 KGHSH, CDR2 LQKENI. This CDR3 is 16 amino acids long. V lost 10 bases to trimming and J lost 1 base, with 19 bases between them. Remarks on this clone: Its antigen is not identified.

The PCR made use of 60 Vbeta and 13 Jbeta primers. Libraries were prepared by immunoSEQ multiplex PCR; TCRdb keeps only in-frame clonotypes and omits some of them. The table for this sample gives approximately 80,000 clones. This chain links TRBV18 with TRBJ2-2; a weak D match, TRBD2 (5 bases). The origin of this receptor is a man between 18 and 35 years old in good health and CMV-seropositive. Sequenced: PBMCs. CDR3 region: CATFTGQAVNTGELFF. CDR3 sequence (DNA): TGTGCCACCTTCACCGGTCAAGCGGTGAACACCGGGGAGCTGTTTTTT.